This entry describes one TCR beta chain. The clone's antigen remains unknown. Per-base qualities were not stored, and no clone one base away is much larger. Library preparation used RT-PCR. The sequencer listed for this sample is Illumina HiSeq 2500. TCRdb's own reprocessing of the public reads used fastp at Q25 and MiXCR and kept productive beta chains. Each CDR3 protein appears once, grouped with its most common genes and DNA. Here the sample has a few hundred thousand distinct CDR3 sequences; just over 20% occur a single time. The ten largest clones capture roughly 10% of the sample. The data stem from a study of response to subunit inactivated influenza vaccine (dated by TCRdb to the late 2010s). Regarding the complete study: The study used deep quantitative T cell receptor repertoire profiling to track responses to a trivalent subunit inactivated influenza vaccine. Points the paper makes about the study in general: The authors suggested that each seasonal influenza vaccination may recruit only a limited number of new T cells.

The CDR1 and CDR2 encoded by the germline V gene are LGHNA and YNFKEQ. From the cysteine through the phenylalanine, the CDR3 covers 17 amino acids. Only CDR3 DNA is held: 51 bases, read in frame from base 1. Trimming at the junction amounts to 1 base on V and 1 base on J, and the germline ends lie 16 bases apart. This clonotype was sampled from a man aged 45-69 years who received an inactivated influenza vaccine. Donor details come from another sample of the same person, matched by shared clones. Sequencing was performed on PBMCs from blood, taken about 20 months after vaccination. The chain was built from TRBV4-2 and TRBJ1-1; there is no confident call for the D gene. The nucleotides are TGTGCCAGCAGCCAAGTTAACAGTCCTTTTGCGAACACTGAAGCTTTCTTT. Its coded protein is CASSQVNSPFANTEAFF.